This TCR beta chain is drawn from a study of OX40 agonist ivuxolimab in advanced cancers. The repertoire was sequenced with immunoSEQ multiplex PCR; TCRdb's copy has only in-frame clones and lacks some. The sample has tens of thousands of clones, 84% seen once; the top ten hold about 2.3%. With respect to this clone: Its antigen is currently unknown.

Study results and caveats: Fewer expanded clones were found on average in CD4+ than in CD8+ T cells.

This CDR3 has 12 amino acids. Looked up from germline, CDR1 is SGHTA and CDR2 is FQGNSA. V lost 5 bases to trimming and J lost 10 bases, with 9 bases between them. Material: CD4+ or CD8+ T cells sorted from blood, obtained in a trial of the OX40 agonist ivuxolimab. The chain has TRBV7-2 and TRBJ1-6; tentative D call: TRBD1 (6 bases). The sequence derives from an adult with an advanced solid tumor such as melanoma, head and neck, liver or kidney cancer. CDR3 sequence (DNA): TGTGCCAGCAGCACAGGGTTCTCACCCCTCCACTTT. It translates to CASSTGFSPLHF.